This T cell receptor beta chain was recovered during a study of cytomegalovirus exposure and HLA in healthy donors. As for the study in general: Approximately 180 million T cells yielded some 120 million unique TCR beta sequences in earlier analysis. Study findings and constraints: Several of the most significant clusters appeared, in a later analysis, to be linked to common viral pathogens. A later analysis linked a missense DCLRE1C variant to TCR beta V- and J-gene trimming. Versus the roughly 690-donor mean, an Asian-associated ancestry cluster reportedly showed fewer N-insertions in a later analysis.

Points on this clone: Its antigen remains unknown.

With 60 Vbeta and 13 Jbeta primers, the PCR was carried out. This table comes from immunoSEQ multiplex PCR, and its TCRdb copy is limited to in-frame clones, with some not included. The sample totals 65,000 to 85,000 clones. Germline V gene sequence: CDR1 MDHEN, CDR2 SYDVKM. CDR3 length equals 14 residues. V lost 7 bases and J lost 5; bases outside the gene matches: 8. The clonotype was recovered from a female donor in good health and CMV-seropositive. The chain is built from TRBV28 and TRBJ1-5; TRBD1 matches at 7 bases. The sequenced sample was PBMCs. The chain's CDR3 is CASTAGDRYQPQHF. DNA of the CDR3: TGTGCCAGCACCGCTGGGGACAGATATCAGCCCCAGCATTTT.